The 10 T cell receptor beta chains below come from one sample, sequenced in a study of shared clonotypes between healthy human individuals. TCRdb's table, derived via immunoSEQ multiplex PCR, lists solely in-frame clones and lacks some. Counted here are about 2.5 million clones, 85% to 95% occurring once; the ten biggest clones make up 0.37%. What was sequenced was naive CD4+ T cells from PBMCs. Subset meaning: CD45RA+ positively selected. These receptor sequences come from a man younger than 35 in good health. Some clones in this sample may be carry-over from other donors' samples.

This rearrangement joins TRBV23-1 to TRBJ2-6, with TRBD1 as a possible D gene (6 bases). TRBV23-1 is filed as an ORF, its function uncertain. This CDR3 contains 20 residues. V was clipped by 9 bases and J by 1 base, with 28 bases between them. The CDR3 protein is CARDTWGDLGQESGANVLTF. CDR3 DNA sequence: TGCGCCAGAGATACTTGGGGAGATCTGGGACAAGAGTCTGGGGCCAACGTCCTGACTTTC.

V is TRBV28 and J is TRBJ1-5; unclear D gene. Trimming took off 3 bases at V and 11 bases at J, with 14 bases between the two ends. The length of the CDR3 is 13 residues. The germline gives CDR1 MDHEN, CDR2 SYDVKM. The CDR3 bases are TGTGCCAGCAGTTTCAACTACCGGGCCTCCCAGCATTTT. Encoded protein: CASSFNYRASQHF.

The V gene is TRBV19, the J gene TRBJ1-2; the D is unclear. The CDR3 loop spans 15 amino acids. V gave up 4 bases and J gave up 3 bases, with 15 bases separating them. CDR1 is LNHDA, CDR2 SQIVND, per germline (reference sequence). CDR3 DNA: TGTGCCAGTAGTACCACAAGATTGATCGACTATGGCTACACCTTC. It translates to CASSTTRLIDYGYTF.

The CDR3 sequence: CASSSAGEEGYTF. CDR3 nucleotides: TGTGCCAGCAGCTCAGCGGGTGAGGAAGGCTACACCTTC. The V call is TRBV5-5, the J call TRBJ1-2; D not certain. Germline CDR1 reads SGHKS; CDR2 reads YYEKEE (reference sequence). The CDR3 is 13 amino acids. Trimming pared 3 bases from V and 8 bases from J, leaving 14 bases between.

The rearrangement links TRBV28 to TRBJ2-3; D is uncertain. The CDR3 is made up of 13 amino acids. Germline-derived CDR1 and CDR2 are MDHEN and SYDVKM. Trimming removed 5 bases at V and 4 bases at J, with 10 bases between. CDR3 in amino acids: CASSRSVADTQYF. DNA for the CDR3: TGTGCCAGCAGTCGTTCAGTCGCAGATACGCAGTATTTT.

V gene TRBV7-3 combines with J gene TRBJ2-1; 11 positions match TRBD1. This CDR3 has 16 residues. CDR1 is SGHTA, CDR2 FQGTGA, per germline. The junction had 9 bases not matched to a gene; V was cut back by 5 bases and J by 6 bases. DNA for the CDR3: TGTGCCAGCAGCCCCGCCGGGGACAGGGGGGCCAATGAGCAGTTCTTC. The encoded protein is CASSPAGDRGANEQFF.

Only a few counts were recorded for this clone. This chain joins TRBV29-1 and TRBJ2-1; 9 bases align to TRBD2. The junction had 10 bases not matched to a gene; V was cut back by 0 bases and J by 7 bases. The CDR3 is 16 amino acids. CDR1 and CDR2 (germline): SQVTM, ANQGSEA. In DNA form, the CDR3 reads TGCAGCGTTGAAGATACCCGGCTAGCGGGAAAAAATGAGCAGTTCTTC. Translated: CSVEDTRLAGKNEQFF.

In DNA, the CDR3 is TGCGCCAGCAGCCATCCCCGGACTAGCGGGAGGATTTATGAGCAGTTCTTC. Translating it yields CASSHPRTSGRIYEQFF. This chain links TRBV4-1 with TRBJ2-1; 14 bases are shared with TRBD2. This CDR3 comprises 17 residues. J gave up 8 bases and V 3 bases, and 9 bases lay outside the gene matches. The germline V gene encodes CDR1 MGHRA and CDR2 YSYEKL.

The gene calls are TRBV9 and TRBJ2-2; tentatively, D is TRBD1 or TRBD2 (5 bases each). Trimming stripped 4 bases from V and 4 bases from J, with 11 bases between. CDR1 SGDLS and CDR2 YYNGEE come from the germline V gene. This CDR3 has 14 amino acids. The CDR3 region is CASSPGPFTGELFF. CDR3 nucleotides: TGTGCCAGCAGCCCGGGACCCTTCACCGGGGAGCTGTTTTTT.

The rearrangement joins TRBV5-1 to TRBJ2-7; D call uncertain. CDR1 and CDR2 (germline): SGHRS, YFSETQ. V was cut by 0 bases and J by 2 bases, with 9 bases left in between. This CDR3 comprises 14 residues. CDR3 region: CASSLAPEAYEQYF. DNA of the CDR3: TGCGCCAGCAGCTTGGCCCCGGAAGCCTACGAGCAGTACTTC. Full variable domain (missing parts from reference TRBV5-1 and TRBJ2-7): KAGVTQTPRYLIKTRGQQVTLSCSPISGHRSVSWYQQTPGQGLQFLFEYFSETQRNKGNFPGRFSGRQFSNSRSEMNVSTLELGDSALYLCASSLAPEAYEQYFGPGTRLTVT.